The next 5 T cell receptor beta chains were all read from a single sample in a study of Ad26.COV2.S vaccination and SARS-CoV-2 variants. Sequencing used immunoSEQ multiplex PCR; TCRdb keeps in-frame clones, though not all of them. The profile covers fewer than 500,000 clones, with roughly 89% appearing a single time and around 2.6% taken by the ten largest. Noted treatment: approximately 18 received Ad26.COV2.S at low or high dose, single or two shots; roughly five received placebo; per-sample allocation not given. The study sampled participants on day 63 after the first vaccine or placebo injection. The source was peripheral blood, collected in a trial of Ad26.COV2.S vaccine versus placebo. The receptors were gathered from a person aged 18-60 years who received the Ad26.COV2.S COVID-19 vaccine or a placebo.

The gene calls are TRBV4-1 and TRBJ2-7, with D possibly TRBD2 on 5 matching bases. The CDR3 length is 13 residues. Per the germline V gene, CDR1 is MGHRA and CDR2 is YSYEKL. Deletions cut 8 bases from V and 3 bases from J, with 14 bases between. The CDR3 nucleotides read TGCGCCAGCCGGAGGAACTGCTACTACGAGCAGTACGTC. Its protein product is CASRRNCYYEQYV.

The chain couples TRBV19 to TRBJ1-1; D not resolved. Between the trimmed V and J ends, which lost 0 bases and 1 base, there was a span of 6 bases. The CDR3 extends over 14 amino acids. Germline V gene lookup returns CDR1 LNHDA and CDR2 SQIVND (reference sequence). As DNA, the CDR3 is TGTGCCAGTAGTATAGATCTGGAGAACACTGAAGCTTTCTTT. Protein product: CASSIDLENTEAFF.

The CDR3 is CASSRGRGAYNEQFF. The DNA of the CDR3 is TGTGCCAGCAGCAGAGGGAGGGGAGCCTACAATGAGCAGTTCTTC. This chain joins TRBV11-2 and TRBJ2-1, with TRBD2 matching 7 bases. The V gene's germline CDR1 is SGHAT and CDR2 FQNNGV. The CDR3 is 15 residues long. V shed 5 bases, J shed 2 bases, and the junction held 6 bases outside the gene matches.

J is TRBJ1-5 and V is TRBV19; D remains unclear. The ends were cut back, 4 bases at V and 7 bases at J, with 20 bases in the middle. Germline CDR1 and CDR2: LNHDA and SQIVND (reference sequence). This CDR3 region has 16 residues. This CDR3 is CASSTTRGTLHQPQHF. The CDR3 bases are TGTGCCAGTAGTACGACCCGGGGTACATTGCACCAGCCCCAGCATTTT. Looking up the rest from reference TRBV19 and TRBJ1-5 gives the full variable domain: DGGITQSPKYLFRKEGQNVTLSCEQNLNHDAMYWYRQDPGQGLRLIYYSQIVNDFQKGDIAEGYSVSREKKESFPLTVTSAQKNPTAFYLCASSTTRGTLHQPQHFGDGTRLSIL.

This clone is a singleton in its sample. The chain couples TRBV28 to TRBJ2-2, with D hard to call. V lost 7 bases, J lost 6 bases, and 9 bases lay in between. Germline lookup yields CDR1 MDHEN and CDR2 SYDVKM. The CDR3 runs to 12 residues. The CDR3 spells CASMIVAGELFF. DNA for the CDR3: TGTGCCAGCATGATCGTGGCCGGGGAGCTGTTTTTT.